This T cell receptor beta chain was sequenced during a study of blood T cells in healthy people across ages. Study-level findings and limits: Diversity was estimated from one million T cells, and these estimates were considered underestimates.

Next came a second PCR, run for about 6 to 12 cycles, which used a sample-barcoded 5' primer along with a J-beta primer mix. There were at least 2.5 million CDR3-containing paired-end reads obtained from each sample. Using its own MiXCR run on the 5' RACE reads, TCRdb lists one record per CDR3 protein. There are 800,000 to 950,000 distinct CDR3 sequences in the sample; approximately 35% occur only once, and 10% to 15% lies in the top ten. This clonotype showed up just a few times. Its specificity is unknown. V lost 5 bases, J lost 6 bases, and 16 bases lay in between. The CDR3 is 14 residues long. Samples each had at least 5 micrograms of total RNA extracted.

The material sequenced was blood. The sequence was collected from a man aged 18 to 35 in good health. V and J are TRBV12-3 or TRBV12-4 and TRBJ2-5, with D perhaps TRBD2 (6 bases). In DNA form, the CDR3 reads TGTGCCAGCAGTCCCCCCGGAGGGCTCCAGACCCAGTACTTC. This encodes CASSPPGGLQTQYF.